Shown below are 8 T cell receptor beta chains from a single sample sequenced in a study of cytomegalovirus exposure and HLA in healthy donors (dated by TCRdb to about 2017). The library was built by means of the immunoSEQ multiplex PCR assay. The multiplex PCR relied on a mix of 60 forward primers for TCR Vbeta segments and 13 reverse primers for TCR Jbeta segments. Sourced from immuneACCESS, this table was stored by TCRdb with only in-frame sequences that have V and J called. A share of the clones is absent; for the studies checked, an unresolved V gene accounts for under half, and the remainder has no known explanation. This sample is represented by around 300,000 clones; under 80% of them were singletons. Under 3% of the sample is taken by the ten largest. Input material: PBMCs. All receptors derive from a female donor in good health and CMV-seronegative.

The chain recombines TRBV15 with TRBJ2-7; D might be TRBD1 (6 bases). Trimming stripped 2 bases from V and 3 bases from J, with 14 bases between. This CDR3 is 15 amino acids long. Germline values: CDR1 LNHNV, CDR2 YYDKDF (reference sequence). The CDR3 coding sequence is TGTGCCACCAGCAGATCCCAGGAAGGGGGCTACGAGCAGTACTTC. It specifies CATSRSQEGGYEQYF.

As regards this clone: The junction differs from germline at one of its ends, possibly a read error. The sample carries other DNA sequences with the same CDR3. The chain recombines TRBV5-6 with TRBJ2-3; the match to TRBD2 covers 12 bases. There are 17 residues in the CDR3. CDR1 and CDR2 (germline): SGHDT, YYEEEE. CDR3: CASSLEGLAGRFDTQYF. The DNA of the CDR3 is TGTGCCAGCAGTTTGGAAGGACTAGCGGGAAGGTTCGATACGCAGTATTTT.

Remarks on this clone: At one of its ends the junction is not consistent with the germline gene, which may arise from a read error. This rearrangement joins TRBV7-7 to TRBJ2-2; the match to TRBD2 covers 7 bases. The CDR3 consists of 20 residues. The V gene's germline CDR1 is SSHAT and CDR2 FNYEAQ (reference sequence). The chain's CDR3 is CASSLFARGGGSWCTGELFF. The CDR3 DNA reads TGTGCTAGCAGCTTATTCGCCCGGGGCGGCGGGAGTTGGTGCACCGGGGAGCTGTTTTTT.

CDR3: CSVRGQGARYEQYF. The CDR3 DNA reads TGCAGCGTCCGAGGACAGGGGGCGAGGTACGAGCAGTACTTC. The genes are TRBV29-1 and TRBJ2-7; 11 bases line up with TRBD1. V lost 6 bases and J lost 4; bases outside the gene matches: 8. The germline gives CDR1 SQVTM, CDR2 ANQGSEA. The CDR3 is 14 amino acids.

The chain has TRBV7-6 and TRBJ2-2; 7 bases are a match to TRBD1. The CDR3 totals 16 residues. The germline gives CDR1 SGHVS, CDR2 FNYEAQ. V was clipped by 1 base and J by 0 bases; unmatched bases: 2. CDR3 nucleotide sequence: TGTGCCAGCAGCTTAGTTCAGGGGGCGAACACCGGGGAGCTGTTTTTT. It encodes CASSLVQGANTGELFF.

The rearrangement uses TRBV7-9 and TRBJ2-2, with TRBD2 identical over 10 bases. This CDR3 comprises 17 residues. CDR1 and CDR2 (germline): SEHNR, FQNEAQ (reference sequence). V was clipped by 5 bases and J by 7 bases; unmatched bases: 13. DNA of the CDR3: TGTGCCAGCAGCCCCCTCGGCGCTAGCGGGAGAGGCGGGGAGCTGTTTTTT. Its translation: CASSPLGASGRGGELFF.

J is TRBJ2-5 and V is TRBV5-6; TRBD2 aligns across 9 bases. Germline lookup yields CDR1 SGHDT and CDR2 YYEEEE. The V segment lost 5 bases and the J segment 5 bases; nucleotides outside the gene matches: 10. The CDR3 is made up of 15 amino acids. This CDR3 reads CASRFSGSRRETQYF. In DNA form, the CDR3 reads TGTGCCAGCAGATTTAGCGGGAGTCGCCGGGAGACCCAGTACTTC. Combining the CDR3 with reference TRBV5-6 and TRBJ2-5 gives the whole variable domain DAGVTQSPTHLIKTRGQQVTLRCSPKSGHDTVSWYQQALGQGPQFIFQYYEEEERQRGNFPDRFSGHQFPNYSSELNVNALLLGDSALYLCASRFSGSRRETQYFGPGTRLLVL.

V usage is TRBV29-1 and J usage is TRBJ2-5, with 9 bases identical to TRBD1. Germline V gene data show CDR1 as SQVTM and CDR2 as ANQGSEA. The CDR3 consists of 15 residues. Unmatched junction bases numbered 16, after V lost 7 bases and J lost 7 bases. This chain's CDR3 is CSALGTGRSFGTQYF. The CDR3 bases are TGCAGCGCTCTCGGGACAGGGCGGAGTTTTGGGACCCAGTACTTC.